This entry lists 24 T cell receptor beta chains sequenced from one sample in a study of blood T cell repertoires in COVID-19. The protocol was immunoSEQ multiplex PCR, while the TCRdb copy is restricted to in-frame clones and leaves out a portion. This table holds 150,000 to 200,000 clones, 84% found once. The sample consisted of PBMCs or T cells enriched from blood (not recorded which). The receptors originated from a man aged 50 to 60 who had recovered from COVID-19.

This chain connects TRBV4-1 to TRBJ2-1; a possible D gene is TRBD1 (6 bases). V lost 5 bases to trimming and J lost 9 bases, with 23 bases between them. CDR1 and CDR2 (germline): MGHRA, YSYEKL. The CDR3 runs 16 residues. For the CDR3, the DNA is TGCGCCAGCAGCTTGCCCAGGGGCAACCTTAAGTTTGAGCAGTTCTTC. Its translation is CASSLPRGNLKFEQFF.

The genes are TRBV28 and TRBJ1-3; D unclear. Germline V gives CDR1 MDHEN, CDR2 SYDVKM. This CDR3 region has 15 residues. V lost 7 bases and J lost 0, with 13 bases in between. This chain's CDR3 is CASTARGISGNTIYF. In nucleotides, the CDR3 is TGTGCCAGCACCGCGCGCGGGATCTCTGGAAACACCATATATTTT.

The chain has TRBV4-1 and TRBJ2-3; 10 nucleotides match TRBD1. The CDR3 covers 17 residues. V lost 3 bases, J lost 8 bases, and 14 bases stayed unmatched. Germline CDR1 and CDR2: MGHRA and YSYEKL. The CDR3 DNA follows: TGCGCCAGCAGCCAGCAGACGCAGGGACAGGGGAGAGGTACGCAGTATTTT. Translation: CASSQQTQGQGRGTQYF.

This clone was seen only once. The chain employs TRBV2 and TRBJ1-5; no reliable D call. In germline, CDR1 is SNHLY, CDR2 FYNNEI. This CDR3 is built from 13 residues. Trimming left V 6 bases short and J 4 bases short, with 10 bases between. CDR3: CASRPGINQPQHF. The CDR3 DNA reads TGTGCCAGCAGGCCCGGGATAAATCAGCCCCAGCATTTT.

The DNA for the CDR3 is TGTGCCAGCAGTCTGGGGTTCGGGACAGCGAACTACGAGCAGTACTTC. Protein: CASSLGFGTANYEQYF. This chain uses TRBV27 with TRBJ2-7, with TRBD1 matching over 7 bases. The CDR3 extends over 16 amino acids. Germline-derived CDR1 and CDR2 are MNHEY and SMNVEV (reference sequence). V lost 5 bases, J lost 3 bases, and 13 bases stayed unmatched.

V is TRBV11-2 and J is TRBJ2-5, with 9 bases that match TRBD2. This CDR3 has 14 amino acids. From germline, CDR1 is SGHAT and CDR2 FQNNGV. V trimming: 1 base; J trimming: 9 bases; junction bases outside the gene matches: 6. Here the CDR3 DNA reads TGTGCCAGCAGCTTAGCATTGCGGGGGGGCCCCCAGTACTTC. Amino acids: CASSLALRGGPQYF.

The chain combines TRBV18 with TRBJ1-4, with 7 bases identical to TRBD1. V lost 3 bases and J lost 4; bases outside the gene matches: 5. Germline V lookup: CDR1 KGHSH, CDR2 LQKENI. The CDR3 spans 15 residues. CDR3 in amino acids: CASSPPGTDNEKLFF. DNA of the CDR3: TGTGCCAGCTCACCCCCAGGGACAGATAATGAAAAACTGTTTTTT. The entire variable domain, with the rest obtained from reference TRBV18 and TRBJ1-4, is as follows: NAGVMQNPRHLVRRRGQEARLRCSPMKGHSHVYWYRQLPEEGLKFMVYLQKENIIDESGMPKERFSAEFPKEGPSILRIQQVVRGDSAAYFCASSPPGTDNEKLFFGSGTQLSVL.

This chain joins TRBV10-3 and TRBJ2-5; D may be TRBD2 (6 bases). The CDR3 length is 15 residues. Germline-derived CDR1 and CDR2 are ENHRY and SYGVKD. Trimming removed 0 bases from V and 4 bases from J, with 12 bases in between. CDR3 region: CAISESRGTGETQYF. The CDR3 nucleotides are TGTGCCATCAGTGAGTCCCGGGGGACGGGAGAGACCCAGTACTTC.

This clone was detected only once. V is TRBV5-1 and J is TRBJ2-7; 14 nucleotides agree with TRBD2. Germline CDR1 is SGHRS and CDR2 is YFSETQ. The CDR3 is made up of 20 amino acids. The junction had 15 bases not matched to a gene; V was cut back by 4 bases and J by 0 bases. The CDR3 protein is CASSLDYSGLAGVSSYEQYF. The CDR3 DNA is TGCGCCAGCAGCCTAGATTATTCGGGACTAGCGGGGGTAAGCTCCTACGAGCAGTACTTC.

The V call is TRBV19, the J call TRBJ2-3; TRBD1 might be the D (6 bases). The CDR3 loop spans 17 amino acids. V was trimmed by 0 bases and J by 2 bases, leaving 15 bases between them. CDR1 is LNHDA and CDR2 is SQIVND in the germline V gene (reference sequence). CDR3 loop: CASSIDNDRRNTDTQYF. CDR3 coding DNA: TGTGCCAGTAGTATAGATAACGACAGGAGAAACACAGATACGCAGTATTTT. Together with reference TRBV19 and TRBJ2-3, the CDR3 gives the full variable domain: DGGITQSPKYLFRKEGQNVTLSCEQNLNHDAMYWYRQDPGQGLRLIYYSQIVNDFQKGDIAEGYSVSREKKESFPLTVTSAQKNPTAFYLCASSIDNDRRNTDTQYFGPGTRLTVL.

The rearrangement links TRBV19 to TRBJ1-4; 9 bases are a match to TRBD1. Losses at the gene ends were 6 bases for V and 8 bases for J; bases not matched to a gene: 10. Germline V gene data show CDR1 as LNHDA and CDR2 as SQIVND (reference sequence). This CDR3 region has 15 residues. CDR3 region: CASRRGGQGTEKLFF. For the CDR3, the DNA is TGTGCCAGTAGGCGAGGCGGACAGGGGACCGAAAAACTGTTTTTT.

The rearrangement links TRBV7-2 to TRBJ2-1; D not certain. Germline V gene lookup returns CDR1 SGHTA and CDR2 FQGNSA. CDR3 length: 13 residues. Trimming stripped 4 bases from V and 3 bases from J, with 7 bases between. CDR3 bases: TGTGCCAGCAGCTGGGCAGACTACAATGAGCAGTTCTTC. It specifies CASSWADYNEQFF.

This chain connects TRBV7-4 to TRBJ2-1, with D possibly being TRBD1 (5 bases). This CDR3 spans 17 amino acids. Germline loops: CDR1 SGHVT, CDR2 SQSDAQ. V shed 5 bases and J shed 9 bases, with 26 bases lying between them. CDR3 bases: TGTGCCAGCAGCAGGGTGGCTGGGGCGCAGCTGGTGAGTGAGCAGTTCTTC. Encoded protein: CASSRVAGAQLVSEQFF.

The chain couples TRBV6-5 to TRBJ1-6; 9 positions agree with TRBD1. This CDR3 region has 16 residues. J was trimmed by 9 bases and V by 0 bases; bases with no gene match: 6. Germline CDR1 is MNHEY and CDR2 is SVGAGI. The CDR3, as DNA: TGTGCCAGCAGTTACTCGGGACAGGGTAATGGTTCACCCCTCCACTTT. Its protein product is CASSYSGQGNGSPLHF.

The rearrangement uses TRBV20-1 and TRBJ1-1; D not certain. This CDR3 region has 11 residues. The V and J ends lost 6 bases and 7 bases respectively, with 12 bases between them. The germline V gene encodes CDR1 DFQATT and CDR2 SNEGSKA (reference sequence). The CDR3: CSAPQNFEAFF. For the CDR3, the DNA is TGCAGTGCCCCACAGAACTTTGAAGCTTTCTTT.

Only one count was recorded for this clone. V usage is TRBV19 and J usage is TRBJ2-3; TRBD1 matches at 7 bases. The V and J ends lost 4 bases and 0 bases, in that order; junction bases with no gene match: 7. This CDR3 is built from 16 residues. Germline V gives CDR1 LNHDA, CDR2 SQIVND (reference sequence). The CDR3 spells CASSTTGTASTDTQYF. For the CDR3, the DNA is TGTGCCAGTAGTACCACCGGGACAGCTAGCACAGATACGCAGTATTTT.

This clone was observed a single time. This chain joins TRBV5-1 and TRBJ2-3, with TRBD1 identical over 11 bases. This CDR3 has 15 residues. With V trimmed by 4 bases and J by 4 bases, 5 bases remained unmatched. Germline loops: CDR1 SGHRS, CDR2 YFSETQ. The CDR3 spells CASSPRTGGADTQYF. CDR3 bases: TGCGCCAGCAGCCCTCGGACAGGGGGCGCAGATACGCAGTATTTT.

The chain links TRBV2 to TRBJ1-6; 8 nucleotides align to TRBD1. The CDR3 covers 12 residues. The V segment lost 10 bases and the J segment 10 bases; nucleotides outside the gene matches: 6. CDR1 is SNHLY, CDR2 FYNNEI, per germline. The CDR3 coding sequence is TGTGCCACCACAGGGGGAAGGTCACCCCTCCACTTT. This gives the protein CATTGGRSPLHF.

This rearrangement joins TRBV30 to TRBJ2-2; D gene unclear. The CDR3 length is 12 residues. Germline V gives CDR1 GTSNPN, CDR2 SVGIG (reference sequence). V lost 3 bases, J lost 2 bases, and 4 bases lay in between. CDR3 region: CAWSVNTGELFF. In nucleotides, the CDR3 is TGTGCCTGGAGCGTAAACACCGGGGAGCTGTTTTTT.

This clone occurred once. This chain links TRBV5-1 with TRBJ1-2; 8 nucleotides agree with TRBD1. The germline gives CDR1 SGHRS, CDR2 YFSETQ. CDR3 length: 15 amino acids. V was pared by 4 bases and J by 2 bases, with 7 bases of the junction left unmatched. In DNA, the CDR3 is TGCGCCAGCAGCCTAGGACAGGGTTCCAACTATGGCTACACCTTC. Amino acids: CASSLGQGSNYGYTF.

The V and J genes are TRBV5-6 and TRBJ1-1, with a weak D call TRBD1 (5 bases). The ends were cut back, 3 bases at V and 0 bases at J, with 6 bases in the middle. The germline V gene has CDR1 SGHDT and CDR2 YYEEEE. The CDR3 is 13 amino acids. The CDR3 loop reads CASSSTVNTEAFF. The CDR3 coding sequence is TGTGCCAGCAGCTCGACAGTGAACACTGAAGCTTTCTTT.

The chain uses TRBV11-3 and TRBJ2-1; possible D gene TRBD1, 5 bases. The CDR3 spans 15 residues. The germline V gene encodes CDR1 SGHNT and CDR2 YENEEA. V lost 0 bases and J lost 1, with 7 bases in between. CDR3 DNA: TGTGCCAGCAGCTTAGAGCAGGGTTCCTACAATGAGCAGTTCTTC. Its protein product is CASSLEQGSYNEQFF.

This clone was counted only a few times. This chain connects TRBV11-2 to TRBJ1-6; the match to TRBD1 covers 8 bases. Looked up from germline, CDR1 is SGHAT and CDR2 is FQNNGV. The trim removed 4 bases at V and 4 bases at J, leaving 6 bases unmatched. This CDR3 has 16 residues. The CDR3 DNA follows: TGTGCCAGCAGCTGGGGGACAGGAACGTATAATTCACCCCTCCACTTT. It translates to CASSWGTGTYNSPLHF.

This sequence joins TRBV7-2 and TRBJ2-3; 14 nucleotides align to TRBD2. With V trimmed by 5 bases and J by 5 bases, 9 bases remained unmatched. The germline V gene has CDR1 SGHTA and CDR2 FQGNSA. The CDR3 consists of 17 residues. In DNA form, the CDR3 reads TGTGCCAGCAGCCCACGACTAGCGGGGGGGACGGGAGATACGCAGTATTTT. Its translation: CASSPRLAGGTGDTQYF.